There are many counts of the clone carrying this T cell receptor (beta chain). Time point defined: sample taken at primary tumor resection. The sequenced material consisted of unsorted whole RNA from tumor, nontumor lung or frozen PBMC. This record belongs to a study of spatial heterogeneity in lung cancer. TCRdb passed the 5' RACE reads through MiXCR, listing each CDR3 protein once. The data hold more than 80,000 distinct CDR3 sequences, with roughly 12% observed a single time. Germline CDR1 and CDR2: KGHSH and LQKENI. Between the trimmed V and J ends, which lost 5 bases and 9 bases, there was a span of 14 bases. This CDR3 spans 14 amino acids.

The rearrangement links TRBV18 to TRBJ1-6, with D maybe TRBD1 (5 bases). The receptor was derived from a male donor with early-stage non-small cell lung cancer. Sequenced here: PBMCs, sampled at surgery. The CDR3 coding sequence is TGTGCCAGCTCAACAGAGGGCGGGGCTTCACCCCTCCACTTT. As protein: CASSTEGGASPLHF.